This T cell receptor (beta chain) was sequenced in a study of human T cells and chemical hapten exposure (dated by TCRdb to about 2021). Background for the entire study: For sensitization, 2% DPC in acetone was applied to a 2 cm by 2 cm area of upper inner arm skin. Throughout the approximately 25-week study period, patients were also given weekly therapeutic DPC doses on the scalp. Patch tests used Finn chambers with 0.01% DPC on the upper back, scored after 6 days by International Contact Dermatitis Research Group standards. Alopecia areata with under or over 50% scalp involvement, alopecia totalis and alopecia universalis were represented in the patient cohort, which was mostly female. The libraries were sequenced as a pool, and the TCR yield per sample differed mostly because of small variations in library volumes within the pool. The study tracked peripheral blood TCR repertoire changes in vivo during primary and secondary sensitization to the hapten diphenylcyclopropenone (DPC) in alopecia patients. Blood was sampled from patients pre-sensitization (week 0) and at 2, 6 and about 24 weeks after DPC sensitization. For TCR sequencing, blood came from 25 to 35 alopecia patients at anywhere from one to four time points (pre-sensitization, 2, 6 and 24 weeks). Study-wide findings and limitations: A positive correlation was found between the number of PT1 expanded TCRs and patch test score, with significance reached at thresholds 8, 16 and 32 but not 4. All patients had alopecia, a presumed autoimmune disease, so their immune response might differ from that of healthy individuals. Expanded TCRs formed significantly more large CDR3 similarity clusters than pre-sensitization or healthy control sets, consistent with antigen-driven responses. DPC sensitization did not change how many TCRs were above 1 in 1000 frequency, and no evidence was found of alterations in global repertoire structure. Repeated subsampling changed both the strength of the expansion versus patch-test correlation and the threshold at which that correlation became significant.

From a lookup of the germline V gene (reference sequence), CDR1 and CDR2 are MNHEY and SMNVEV. The junction carries 10 bases between V and J, which are trimmed by 2 bases and 0 bases respectively. Inclusive of the bounding cysteine and phenylalanine, the CDR3 is 15 residues long. The DNA shown is the 45-base CDR3, in frame from base 1. Libraries were constructed by RACE. Sequencing was carried out with a NextSeq 500. Library preparation attached unique molecular identifiers to individual cDNA molecules for quantitative, reproducible TCR counting. From each blood RNA sample, both TCR alpha and TCR beta chains were sequenced. The authors processed their data as follows. The median number of TCRs per sample was over 85,000, ranging from about 20,000 to 750,000. V, J and CDR3 annotation of the TCR reads was carried out using the Decombinator software suite. For the PS versus PT1 abundance plots, all samples were subsampled to the same number of TCRs (28,000). TCRs were defined as expanded if absent before sensitization and observed at least eight times at the 2-week time point. TCRdb trimmed public reads at Q25 via fastp, called clones via MiXCR and kept in-frame beta chains. Rows with a matching CDR3 protein are joined into one entry that keeps the most common DNA and genes. Here the V and J calls rest on TCRdb's processing, not on the authors' analysis. The sample table contains approximately 69,000 distinct CDR3 sequences; only one count was recorded for around a tenth of them. Of the sample, around 6.8% falls within the top ten clones.

To note about this clonotype: This receptor's antigen is unknown. No base qualities exist here, and no much larger clone lies one base off it.

Read against the paper, the sample's time point label means: patch test 2, 6 weeks after DPC sensitization. Explained via the paper, the treatment or condition label denotes: therapeutic diphenylcyclopropenone sensitization with weekly scalp DPC. Blood at each patch-test visit was drawn before the patch test was applied. To be eligible, patients had to be aged 18 to 70, diagnosed with alopecia and judged suitable for DPC therapy, while pregnant patients were excluded. Total RNA was isolated from unfractionated whole blood collected in Tempus Blood RNA tubes. The chain is encoded by TRBV27 joined to TRBJ1-1, with the D gene call left open. This sample comprised whole blood, obtained in connection with sensitization to the hapten diphenylcyclopropenone (DPC). The source of this sequence is a woman aged 45-65 years with alopecia areata. Some clones in this sample may be carry-over from other donors' samples. CDR3 protein: CASSLRETMNTEAFF. The DNA sequence is TGTGCCAGCAGTTTAAGGGAAACCATGAACACTGAAGCTTTCTTT.